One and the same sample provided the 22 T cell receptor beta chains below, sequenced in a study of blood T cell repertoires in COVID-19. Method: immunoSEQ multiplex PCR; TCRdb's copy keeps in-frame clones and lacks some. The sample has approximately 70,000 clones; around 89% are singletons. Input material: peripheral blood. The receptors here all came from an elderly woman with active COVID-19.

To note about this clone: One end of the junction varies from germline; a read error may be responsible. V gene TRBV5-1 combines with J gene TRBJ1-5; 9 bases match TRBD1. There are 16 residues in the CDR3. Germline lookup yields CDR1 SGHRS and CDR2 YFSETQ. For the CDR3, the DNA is TGCGCCAGCAGCTTGGCTCCAACAGGGGGCAATCGGCCCCAGCATTTT. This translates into CASSLAPTGGNRPQHF.

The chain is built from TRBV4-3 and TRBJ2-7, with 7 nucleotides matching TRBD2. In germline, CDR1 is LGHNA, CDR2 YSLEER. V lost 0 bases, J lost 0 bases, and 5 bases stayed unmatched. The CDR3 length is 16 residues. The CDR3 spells CASSQDIGGSSYEQYF. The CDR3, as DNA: TGCGCCAGCAGCCAAGACATCGGGGGGAGCTCCTACGAGCAGTACTTC.

In DNA, the CDR3 is TGTGCCAGCAGCATCACAGGGTCCTCTGGAAACACCATATATTTT. It translates to CASSITGSSGNTIYF. This chain joins TRBV9 and TRBJ1-3; D might be TRBD1 (6 bases). The CDR3 is made up of 15 amino acids. CDR1 SGDLS and CDR2 YYNGEE come from the germline V gene. The V end lost 4 bases, the J end lost 0 bases, and 11 bases lay between the germline ends.

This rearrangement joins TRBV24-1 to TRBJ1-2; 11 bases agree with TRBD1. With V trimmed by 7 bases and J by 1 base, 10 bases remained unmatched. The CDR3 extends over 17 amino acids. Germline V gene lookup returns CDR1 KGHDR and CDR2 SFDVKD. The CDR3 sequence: CATSRSGTGGLNYGYTF. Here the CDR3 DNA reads TGTGCCACCAGCCGGTCCGGGACAGGGGGACTTAACTATGGCTACACCTTC.

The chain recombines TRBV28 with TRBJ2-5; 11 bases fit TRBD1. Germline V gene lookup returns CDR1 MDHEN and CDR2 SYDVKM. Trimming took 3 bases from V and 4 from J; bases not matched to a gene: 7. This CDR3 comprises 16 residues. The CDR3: CASSFSSGTGGETQYF. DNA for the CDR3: TGTGCCAGCAGTTTCTCGTCCGGGACAGGGGGAGAGACCCAGTACTTC.

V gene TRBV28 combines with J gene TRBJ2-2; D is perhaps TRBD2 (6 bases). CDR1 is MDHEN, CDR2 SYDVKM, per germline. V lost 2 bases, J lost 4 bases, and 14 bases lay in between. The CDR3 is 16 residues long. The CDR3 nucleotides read TGTGCCAGCAGTTTAACGGGAGTCGGGATCACCGGGGAGCTGTTTTTT. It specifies CASSLTGVGITGELFF.

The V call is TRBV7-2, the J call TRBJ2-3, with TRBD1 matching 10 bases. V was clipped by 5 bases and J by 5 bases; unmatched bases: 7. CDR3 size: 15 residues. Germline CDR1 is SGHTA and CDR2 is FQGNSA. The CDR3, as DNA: TGTGCCAGCAGCCGGGACAGGGGCGGTGGAGATACGCAGTATTTT. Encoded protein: CASSRDRGGGDTQYF. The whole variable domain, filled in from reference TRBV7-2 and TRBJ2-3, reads GAGVSQSPSNKVTEKGKDVELRCDPISGHTALYWYRQSLGQGLEFLIYFQGNSAPDKSGLPSDRFSAERTGGSVSTLTIQRTQQEDSAVYLCASSRDRGGGDTQYFGPGTRLTVL.

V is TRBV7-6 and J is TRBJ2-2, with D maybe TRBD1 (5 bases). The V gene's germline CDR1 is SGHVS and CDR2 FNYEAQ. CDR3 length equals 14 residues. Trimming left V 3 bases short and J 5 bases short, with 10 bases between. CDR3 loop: CASSLPQGTGELFF. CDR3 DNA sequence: TGTGCCAGCAGCTTGCCCCAGGGTACCGGGGAGCTGTTTTTT.

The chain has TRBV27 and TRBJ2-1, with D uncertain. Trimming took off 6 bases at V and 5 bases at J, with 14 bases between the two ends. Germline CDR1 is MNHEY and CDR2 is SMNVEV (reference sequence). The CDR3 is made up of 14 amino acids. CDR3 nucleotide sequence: TGTGCCAGCAGCCCGCGACGCCGGGACAATGAGCAGTTCTTC. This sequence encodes CASSPRRRDNEQFF.

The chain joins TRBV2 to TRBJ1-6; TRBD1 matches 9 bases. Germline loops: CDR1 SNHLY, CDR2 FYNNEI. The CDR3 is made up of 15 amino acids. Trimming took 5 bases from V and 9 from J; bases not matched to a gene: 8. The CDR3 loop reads CASSSTGTGFSPLHF. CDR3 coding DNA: TGTGCCAGCAGTTCTACCGGGACAGGGTTTTCACCCCTCCACTTT.

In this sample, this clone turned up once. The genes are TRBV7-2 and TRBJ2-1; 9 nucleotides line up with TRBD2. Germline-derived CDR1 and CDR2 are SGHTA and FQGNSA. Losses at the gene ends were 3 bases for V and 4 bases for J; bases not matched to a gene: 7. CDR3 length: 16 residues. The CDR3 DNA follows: TGTGCCAGCAGCTTCTTAGCGGGAGTAGTATACAATGAGCAGTTCTTC. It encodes CASSFLAGVVYNEQFF.

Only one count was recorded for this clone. CDR3 in DNA: TGTGCCAGCAGTGTAACTCGGGAGAGGTACGAGCAGTACTTC. Encoded protein: CASSVTRERYEQYF. The V gene is TRBV2, the J gene TRBJ2-7, with a weak D call TRBD2 (6 bases). CDR1 is SNHLY, CDR2 FYNNEI, per germline. V was pared by 4 bases and J by 4 bases, with 14 bases between. The CDR3 sequence is 14 residues long.

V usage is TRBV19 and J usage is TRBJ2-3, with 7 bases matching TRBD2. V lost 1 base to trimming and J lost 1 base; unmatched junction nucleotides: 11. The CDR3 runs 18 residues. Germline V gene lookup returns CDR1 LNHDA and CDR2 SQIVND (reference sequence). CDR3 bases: TGTGCCAGTAGTATAGGTGGCGCTAGCGGTCTTCGCACAGATACGCAGTATTTT. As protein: CASSIGGASGLRTDTQYF.

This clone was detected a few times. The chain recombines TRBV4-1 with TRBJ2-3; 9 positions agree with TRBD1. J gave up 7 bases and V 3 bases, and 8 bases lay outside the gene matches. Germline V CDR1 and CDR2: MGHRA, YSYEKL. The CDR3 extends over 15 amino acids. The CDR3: CASSQPGQGLNTQYF. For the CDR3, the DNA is TGCGCCAGCAGCCAGCCGGGACAGGGCCTAAATACGCAGTATTTT.

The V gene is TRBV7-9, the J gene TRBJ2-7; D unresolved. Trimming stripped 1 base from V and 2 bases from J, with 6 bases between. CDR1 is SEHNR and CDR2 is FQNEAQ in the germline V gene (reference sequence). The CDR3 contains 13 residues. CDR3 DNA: TGTGCCAGCAGCTTAGTTAACACCTACGAGCAGTACTTC. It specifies CASSLVNTYEQYF.

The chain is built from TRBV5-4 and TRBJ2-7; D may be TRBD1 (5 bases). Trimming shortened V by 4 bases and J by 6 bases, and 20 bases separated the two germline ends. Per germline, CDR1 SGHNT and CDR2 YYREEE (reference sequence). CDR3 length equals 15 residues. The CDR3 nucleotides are TGTGCCAGCAGCGCGGCCTCCGTTTTAGGGGTCGAGCAGTACTTC. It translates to CASSAASVLGVEQYF.

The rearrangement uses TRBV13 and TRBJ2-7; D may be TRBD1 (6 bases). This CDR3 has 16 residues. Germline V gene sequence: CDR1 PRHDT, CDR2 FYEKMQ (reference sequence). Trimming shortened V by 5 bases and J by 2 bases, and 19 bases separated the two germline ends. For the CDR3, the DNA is TGTGCCAGCAGCCACCCGGCCCAGGGGTCTACCTACGAGCAGTACTTC. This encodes CASSHPAQGSTYEQYF.

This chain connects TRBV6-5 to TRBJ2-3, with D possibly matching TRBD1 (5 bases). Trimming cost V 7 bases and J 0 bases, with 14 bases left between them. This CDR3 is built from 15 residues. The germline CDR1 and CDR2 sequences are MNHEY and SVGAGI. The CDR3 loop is CASTEGALSTDTQYF. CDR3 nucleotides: TGTGCCAGCACCGAAGGGGCCCTAAGCACAGATACGCAGTATTTT.

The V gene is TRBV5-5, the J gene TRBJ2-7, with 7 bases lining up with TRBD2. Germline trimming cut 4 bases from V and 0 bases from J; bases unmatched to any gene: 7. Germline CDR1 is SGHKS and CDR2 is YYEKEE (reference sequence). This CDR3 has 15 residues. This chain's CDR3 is CASSTLPGGSYEQYF. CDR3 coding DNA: TGTGCCAGCAGCACACTACCGGGGGGCTCCTACGAGCAGTACTTC.

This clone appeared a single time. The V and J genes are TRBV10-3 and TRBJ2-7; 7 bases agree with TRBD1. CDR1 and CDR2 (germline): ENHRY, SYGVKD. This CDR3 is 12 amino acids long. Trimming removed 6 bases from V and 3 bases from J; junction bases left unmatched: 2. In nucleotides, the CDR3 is TGTGCCATCAGGGGACAGAACTACGAGCAGTACTTC. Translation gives CAIRGQNYEQYF.

The CDR3 protein is CASSFGGRASYEQYF. The CDR3 nucleotides are TGTGCCAGCAGTTTCGGCGGGAGGGCCTCCTACGAGCAGTACTTC. The chain joins TRBV28 to TRBJ2-7, with TRBD2 matching over 9 bases. The CDR3 sequence is 15 residues long. The germline V gene encodes CDR1 MDHEN and CDR2 SYDVKM. V was pared by 3 bases and J by 0 bases, with 3 bases of the junction left unmatched.

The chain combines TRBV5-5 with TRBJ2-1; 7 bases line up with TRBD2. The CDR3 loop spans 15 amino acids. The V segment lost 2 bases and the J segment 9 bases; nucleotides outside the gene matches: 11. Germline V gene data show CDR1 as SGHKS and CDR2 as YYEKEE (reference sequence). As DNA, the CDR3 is TGTGCCAGCAGCTTTAGCAGGACGGGGAGGGTTGAGCAGTTCTTC. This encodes CASSFSRTGRVEQFF.